One sample yielded the 13 T cell receptor beta chains listed below, sequenced in a study of control samples from healthy donors and cancer patients. Using immunoSEQ multiplex PCR, the repertoire was profiled, and TCRdb retains in-frame clones only, with some absent. The sample consists of about 89,000 clones, more than 75% of them appearing once. The sequenced material came from blood. Receptors originate from a woman in her forties in good health.

With respect to this clone: The same CDR3 arises from other DNA sequences in this sample as well. The chain links TRBV19 to TRBJ1-2; D ambiguous. CDR3 size: 12 residues. V shed 6 bases and J shed 4 bases, with 9 bases lying between them. The germline CDR1 and CDR2 sequences are LNHDA and SQIVND (reference sequence). The DNA for the CDR3 is TGTGCCAGTAGGGATCGAGGCTATGGCTACACCTTC. Its protein product is CASRDRGYGYTF.

To note about this clone: Other DNA sequences in the sample encode the same CDR3. V and J are TRBV27 and TRBJ2-7; 8 bases fit TRBD1. CDR1 MNHEY and CDR2 SMNVEV come from the germline V gene (reference sequence). Trimming at V came to 5 bases and at J to 2 bases, leaving 5 bases not matched to a gene. This CDR3 contains 14 residues. The CDR3 region is CASSTRDRTYEQYF. The CDR3 DNA follows: TGTGCCAGCAGTACCCGGGACAGGACCTACGAGCAGTACTTC.

This chain joins TRBV14 and TRBJ2-2, with D uncertain. The CDR3 loop spans 13 amino acids. CDR1 is SGHDN and CDR2 is FVKESK in the germline V gene. The V gene lost 0 bases and the J gene lost 7 bases, with 6 bases spanning the gap. The CDR3 nucleotides are TGTGCCAGCAGCCAAGAAGCTGTCGGGGAGCTGTTTTTT. It encodes CASSQEAVGELFF.

This chain links TRBV30 with TRBJ2-3; tentative D call: TRBD1 (5 bases). The CDR3 consists of 13 residues. The V and J ends lost 0 bases and 1 base respectively, with 5 bases between them. CDR1 is GTSNPN and CDR2 is SVGIG in the germline V gene (reference sequence). The chain's CDR3 is CAWSVGGTDTQYF. CDR3 DNA sequence: TGTGCCTGGAGTGTAGGGGGCACAGATACGCAGTATTTT.

V gene TRBV4-1 combines with J gene TRBJ1-2; 9 bases align to TRBD1. The CDR3 has 16 residues. J lost 4 bases, V lost 0 bases, and 6 bases had no gene match. The germline V gene encodes CDR1 MGHRA and CDR2 YSYEKL. CDR3 coding DNA: TGCGCCAGCAGCCAAGAACAGGGGGCGCCTGTCTATGGCTACACCTTC. Residues: CASSQEQGAPVYGYTF.

This chain links TRBV3-1 (or the pseudogene TRBV3-2) with TRBJ1-1; TRBD1 aligns across 8 bases. Trimming at V came to 0 bases and at J to 1 base, leaving 1 base not matched to a gene. The CDR3 extends over 15 amino acids. CDR1 is LGHDT and CDR2 is YNNKEL in the germline V gene (reference sequence). CDR3 bases: TGTGCCAGCAGCCAAGAAGGACAGGGGAACACTGAAGCTTTCTTT. Amino acids: CASSQEGQGNTEAFF.

The chain uses TRBV6-4 and TRBJ1-2; D may be TRBD1 (6 bases). Germline CDR1 is MRHNA and CDR2 is SNTAGT. V dropped 2 bases and J dropped 7 bases, with 8 bases sitting between them. The CDR3 extends over 12 amino acids. CDR3 sequence (DNA): TGTGCCAGCAGTGACAGGGGGATTGGCTACACCTTC. Encoded protein: CASSDRGIGYTF.

The V and J genes are TRBV5-6 and TRBJ2-7; D possibly corresponds to TRBD2 (6 bases). V was trimmed by 4 bases and J by 5 bases, leaving 28 bases between them. Germline CDR1 and CDR2: SGHDT and YYEEEE. The CDR3 runs 18 residues. CDR3 residues: CASSGDGSWQIGGNEQYF. The CDR3 DNA follows: TGTGCCAGCAGCGGCGACGGAAGCTGGCAGATAGGAGGGAACGAGCAGTACTTC. Full variable domain (outside the CDR3, taken from reference TRBV5-6 and TRBJ2-7): DAGVTQSPTHLIKTRGQQVTLRCSPKSGHDTVSWYQQALGQGPQFIFQYYEEEERQRGNFPDRFSGHQFPNYSSELNVNALLLGDSALYLCASSGDGSWQIGGNEQYFGPGTRLTVT.

The V and J genes are TRBV5-1 and TRBJ1-1; the D gene is possibly TRBD1 (5 bases). With 4 bases removed from V and 5 bases from J, the gap between germline ends came to 9 bases. The CDR3 extends over 12 amino acids. Germline lookup yields CDR1 SGHRS and CDR2 YFSETQ. The CDR3 region is CASSEEGTEAFF. The CDR3 DNA reads as TGCGCCAGCAGCGAGGAGGGGACTGAAGCTTTCTTT.

CDR3 in amino acids: CASSQLQDEAFF. The CDR3 DNA reads TGTGCCAGCAGCCAACTCCAGGATGAGGCTTTCTTT. This sequence joins TRBV3-1 (or the pseudogene TRBV3-2) and TRBJ1-1; D ambiguous. Trimming removed 2 bases at V and 11 bases at J, with 12 bases between. Germline V gives CDR1 LGHDT, CDR2 YNNKEL (reference sequence). The CDR3 has 12 residues.

V gene TRBV7-2 combines with J gene TRBJ2-1, with D uncertain. V shed 5 bases and J shed 6 bases, with 8 bases lying between them. The V gene's germline CDR1 is SGHTA and CDR2 FQGNSA. The CDR3 runs to 12 residues. CDR3: CASSRTPNEQFF. The CDR3 region has the DNA TGTGCCAGCAGCCGAACCCCCAATGAGCAGTTCTTC.

The V and J genes are TRBV10-2 and TRBJ2-1; 8 bases agree with TRBD2. Trimming at V came to 8 bases and at J to 9 bases, leaving 6 bases not matched to a gene. The V gene's germline CDR1 is WSHSY and CDR2 SAAADI. The CDR3 is 12 residues long. The CDR3 loop is CASSTGGSEQFF. Here the CDR3 DNA reads TGCGCCAGCTCAACGGGGGGGAGTGAGCAGTTCTTC.

The J gene is TRBJ2-1, the V gene TRBV5-6, with D perhaps being TRBD1 or TRBD2 (5 bases each). V was cut by 2 bases and J by 1 base, with 10 bases left in between. Germline CDR1 SGHDT, CDR2 YYEEEE. The CDR3 spans 15 residues. The CDR3 loop reads CASSFFGASYNEQFF. In DNA, the CDR3 is TGTGCCAGCAGCTTTTTCGGGGCTTCCTACAATGAGCAGTTCTTC.